This TCR beta chain was sequenced during a study of blood T cell repertoires in COVID-19. Study context: PBMCs, B-cell-depleted T cells, or T cells were the source of the cDNA or gDNA that made up the material.

Recruited during active infection, patients (from Seattle) were subsequently followed longitudinally. Source study methods: Quantification of nucleated cells was approximated via reference gene primer amplification. Profiling relied on immunoSEQ multiplex PCR, and the TCRdb table lists in-frame clones only, not all of them. That table furnishes V, J and clone size, whereas the DNA furnished D and trimming. The sample lists 130,000 or so clones; about nine tenths were seen once. This CDR3 has 15 amino acids. The V gene lost 2 bases and the J gene lost 3 bases, with 10 bases spanning the gap. Per germline, CDR1 LGHNT and CDR2 FRNRAP.

The chain combines TRBV12-5 with TRBJ2-2; D possibly corresponds to TRBD1 (6 bases). The clonotype comes from a woman between 70 and 85 years old with COVID-19, enrolled during active disease. The sample taken for sequencing was peripheral blood. The CDR3 bases are TGTGCTAGTGGTTTGCAACAGGGAGACACCGGGGAGCTGTTTTTT. Amino acids: CASGLQQGDTGELFF.